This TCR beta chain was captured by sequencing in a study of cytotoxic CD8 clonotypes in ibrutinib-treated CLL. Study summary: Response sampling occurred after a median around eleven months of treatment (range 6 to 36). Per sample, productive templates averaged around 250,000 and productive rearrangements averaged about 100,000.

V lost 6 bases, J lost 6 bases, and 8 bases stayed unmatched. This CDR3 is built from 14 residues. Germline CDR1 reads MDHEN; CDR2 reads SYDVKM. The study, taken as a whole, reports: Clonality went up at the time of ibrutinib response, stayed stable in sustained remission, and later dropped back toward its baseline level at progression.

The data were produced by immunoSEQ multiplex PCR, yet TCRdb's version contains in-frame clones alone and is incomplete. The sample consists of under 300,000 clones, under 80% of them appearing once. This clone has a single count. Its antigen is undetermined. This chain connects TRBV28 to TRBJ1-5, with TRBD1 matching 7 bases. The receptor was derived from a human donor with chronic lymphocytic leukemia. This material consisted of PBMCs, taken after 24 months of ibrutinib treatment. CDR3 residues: CASREGAFAQPQHF. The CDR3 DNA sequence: TGTGCCAGCAGGGAGGGGGCCTTCGCTCAGCCCCAGCATTTT.